This TCR beta chain was identified in a study of T cell clonotyping in hematopoietic cell transplantation. The V segment lost 1 base and the J segment 4 bases; nucleotides outside the gene matches: 9. The germline CDR1 and CDR2 sequences are SGHTA and FQGNSA. This CDR3 spans 16 amino acids. Assay: immunoSEQ multiplex PCR; the TCRdb copy retains only in-frame clones and omits some. This table holds tens of thousands of clones, 85% to 95% found once. The clonotype originates from a woman in her fifties or sixties in good health. Some clones in this sample may be carry-over from other donors' samples. The chain uses TRBV7-2 and TRBJ1-2; 7 bases line up with TRBD1. The sequenced sample was peripheral blood mononuclear cells. In nucleotides, the CDR3 is TGTGCCAGCAGCTTAGGGGGGACAGAAACGGGCTATGGCTACACCTTC. It encodes CASSLGGTETGYGYTF.